This T cell receptor beta chain is drawn from a study of blood T cell repertoires in COVID-19. Germline CDR1 and CDR2: ENHRY and SYGVKD. This CDR3 has 14 residues. The V segment lost 8 bases and the J segment 7 bases; nucleotides outside the gene matches: 3. Some clones are missing from TCRdb's copy, which holds only in-frame ones; the method was immunoSEQ multiplex PCR. Found here are about 180,000 clones, 80% to 90% of them singletons; the top ten hold 3% to 3.5%. The chain couples TRBV10-3 to TRBJ2-1; 15 bases fit TRBD2. What was sequenced was peripheral blood. The clonotype was recovered from a man aged 55 to 70 with acute or convalescent COVID-19. CDR3 bases: TGTGCCATCGGGGGACTAGCGGGAGGAAATGAGCAGTTCTTC. It is translated as CAIGGLAGGNEQFF.